This T cell receptor (beta chain) was sequenced for a study of shared clonotypes between healthy human individuals. General observations from the study: Some naive CD4 clonotypes, 4% to 6%, turned up in common across a handful of donors.

As concerns this clone: Its antigen is not identified.

Terminally differentiated effector memory CD45RA+ cells were excluded by CCR7 positive selection of CD45RO-negative cells. Trimming at V came to 8 bases and at J to 0 bases, leaving 4 bases not matched to a gene. CDR1 and CDR2 (germline): SNHLY, FYNNEI. The CDR3 spans 15 residues. Data came from immunoSEQ multiplex PCR; TCRdb stores just in-frame clones and leaves some out. Of roughly 2 million clones in the sample, 85% to 95% were seen once. V gene TRBV2 combines with J gene TRBJ2-1; 10 bases line up with TRBD2. This receptor was taken from a man aged 18-30 years in good health. Sequencing was carried out using naive CD8+ T cells sorted from blood. The CDR3 coding sequence is TGTGCCAGCTCCCGGACTAGCGGCTCCTACAATGAGCAGTTCTTC. Encoded protein: CASSRTSGSYNEQFF. Full variable domain (rest looked up from reference TRBV2 and TRBJ2-1): EPEVTQTPSHQVTQMGQEVILRCVPISNHLYFYWYRQILGQKVEFLVSFYNNEISEKSEIFDDQFSVERPDGSNFTLKIRSTKLEDSAMYFCASSRTSGSYNEQFFGPGTRLTVL.